The 5 T cell receptor beta chains below all came from one sample that was sequenced in a study of early T cells in non-severe SARS-CoV-2 infection. TCRdb reprocessed the 5' RACE reads with MiXCR, giving one entry per CDR3 protein. The top ten hold 3% to 4% of the sample, which has about 58,000 distinct CDR3 sequences, approximately 8% seen once. Sequenced: whole blood. The receptors stem from an adult who was a healthcare worker with PCR-confirmed SARS-CoV-2 infection or an uninfected control (not recorded which).

The rearrangement joins TRBV4-2 to TRBJ2-7; 8 bases fit TRBD1. With V trimmed by 4 bases and J by 2 bases, 7 bases remained unmatched. CDR1 and CDR2 (germline): LGHNA, YNFKEQ. The CDR3 is made up of 15 amino acids. The CDR3 DNA follows: TGTGCCAGCAGCCCTGACAGGGGAAATCCCTACGAGCAGTACTTC. Amino acid sequence: CASSPDRGNPYEQYF.

This clonotype has a count of ten or more. This sequence joins TRBV24-1 and TRBJ2-5; D remains unclear. The length of the CDR3 is 15 residues. V was pared by 1 base and J by 3 bases, with 11 bases between. CDR1 and CDR2 (germline): KGHDR, SFDVKD. The CDR3 protein is CATSDFRVDEETQYF. CDR3 nucleotides: TGTGCCACCAGTGATTTCCGCGTGGACGAAGAGACCCAGTACTTC.

The chain combines TRBV20-1 with TRBJ1-1; D is perhaps TRBD1 (6 bases). The CDR3 runs 13 residues. Deletions cut 6 bases from V and 3 bases from J, with 14 bases between. Per germline, CDR1 DFQATT and CDR2 SNEGSKA (reference sequence). The CDR3 here is CSAPDRLYTEAFF. The DNA for the CDR3 is TGCAGTGCCCCGGACAGACTTTACACTGAAGCTTTCTTT.

This clonotype came up many times. The chain joins TRBV3-1 to TRBJ2-7; 8 nucleotides agree with TRBD2. CDR3 size: 17 residues. Trimming at V came to 4 bases and at J to 0 bases, leaving 11 bases not matched to a gene. Germline CDR1 is LGHDT and CDR2 is YNNKEL (reference sequence). The CDR3 spells CASSLSYGAGVSYEQYF. CDR3 DNA: TGTGCCAGCAGCCTTTCCTATGGAGCGGGGGTCTCCTACGAGCAGTACTTC.

The rearrangement uses TRBV3-1 and TRBJ2-2, with 11 nucleotides matching TRBD2. This CDR3 comprises 15 residues. The trim removed 5 bases at V and 4 bases at J, leaving 3 bases unmatched. Per germline, CDR1 LGHDT and CDR2 YNNKEL (reference sequence). The CDR3 nucleotides read TGTGCCAGCAGCGTTCTAGCGGGAGGCACCGGGGAGCTGTTTTTT. Translated, it gives CASSVLAGGTGELFF.